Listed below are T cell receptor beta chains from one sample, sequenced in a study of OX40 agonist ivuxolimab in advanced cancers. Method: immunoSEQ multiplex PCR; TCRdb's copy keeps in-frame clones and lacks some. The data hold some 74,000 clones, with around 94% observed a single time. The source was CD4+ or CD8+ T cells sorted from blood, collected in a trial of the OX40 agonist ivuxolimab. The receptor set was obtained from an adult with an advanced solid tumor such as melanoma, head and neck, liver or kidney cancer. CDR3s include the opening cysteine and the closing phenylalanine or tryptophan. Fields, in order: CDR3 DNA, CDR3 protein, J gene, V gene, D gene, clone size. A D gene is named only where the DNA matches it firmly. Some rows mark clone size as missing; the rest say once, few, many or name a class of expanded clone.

TGTGCCAGCAGCTTAGTCGTGAGCTCCTACGAGCAGTACTTC,CASSLVVSSYEQYF,TRBJ2-7,TRBV7-9,NA,NA
TGCGCCAGCAGCCAAGCTCCGACAGGGACCCAAGAGACCCAGTACTTC,CASSQAPTGTQETQYF,TRBJ2-5,TRBV4-1,TRBD1,NA
TGTGCCAGCAGTTTATCGCGCGGGGGGTTTAGCACTGAAGCTTTCTTT,CASSLSRGGFSTEAFF,TRBJ1-1,TRBV27,NA,once
TGTGCCAGCGGTCTTGGGGAGGAAAACACCGGGGAGCTGTTTTTT,CASGLGEENTGELFF,TRBJ2-2,TRBV6-5,NA,NA
TGTGCCAGCAGTGCCGGTGAAGGGGGCGATGAGCAGTTCTTC,CASSAGEGGDEQFF,TRBJ2-1,TRBV6-4,TRBD1,NA
TGTGCCAGTAGCCTATTGTCGAATAGGGGAGGTGAGCAGTTCTTC,CASSLLSNRGGEQFF,TRBJ2-1,TRBV19,NA,NA
TGTGCCAGTAGTATAGTGCCTCAGGGAAACAATGAGCAGTTCTTC,CASSIVPQGNNEQFF,TRBJ2-1,TRBV19,NA,NA
TGTGCTAGTGGTCAGGGGGCGGACCGTTACGAGCAGTACTTC,CASGQGADRYEQYF,TRBJ2-7,TRBV12-5,TRBD1,NA
TGCGCCAGCAGCCAGGGGAATAATGAGCAGTTCTTC,CASSQGNNEQFF,TRBJ2-1,TRBV4-1,NA,NA
TGTGCCAGCAGCTTATCACTAGCGGGGGCCATGGTCGCAGATACGCAGTATTTT,CASSLSLAGAMVADTQYF,TRBJ2-3,TRBV7-8,TRBD2,NA
TGTGCCAGCACCCCGGGACTAGCAAACACCGGGGAGCTGTTTTTT,CASTPGLANTGELFF,TRBJ2-2,TRBV6-5,TRBD2,NA
TGTGCCAGCTCCGGGACGGCCTCAGAGGCTCTTAACTATGGCTACACCTTC,CASSGTASEALNYGYTF,TRBJ1-2,TRBV18,NA,NA
TGTGCCAGCAGCTTAACGGACAGTTACAATGAGCAGTTCTTC,CASSLTDSYNEQFF,TRBJ2-1,TRBV7-9,NA,NA
TGTGCCAGCAGTTTCAACACTTTGAACACTGAAGCTTTCTTT,CASSFNTLNTEAFF,TRBJ1-1,TRBV28,NA,NA
TGTGCCAGCAGTCCGTCGGAGACCCAGTACTTC,CASSPSETQYF,TRBJ2-5,TRBV28,NA,once
TGTGCCAGCAGTTTATTCACCTCCGGGGATACGCAGTATTTT,CASSLFTSGDTQYF,TRBJ2-3,TRBV27,NA,NA
TGTGCCAGCAGCTTGGGACCCCCCCTCCACTTT,CASSLGPPLHF,TRBJ1-6,TRBV7-9,NA,NA
TGTGCCAGCAGCTCATCACTAGCGGGAGGATTGGATACGCAGTATTTT,CASSSSLAGGLDTQYF,TRBJ2-3,TRBV4-2,TRBD2,NA
TGTGCCAGCAGCCACGGACTAGTAGGGGATACGCAGTATTTT,CASSHGLVGDTQYF,TRBJ2-3,TRBV7-2,TRBD2,NA
TGCGCCAGCAAGGAGATGGGAATGGACGAGCAGTACTTC,CASKEMGMDEQYF,TRBJ2-7,TRBV5-1,NA,NA
TGTGCCAGCAGCAAAGGAATACAGGGGGCGGACAATGAGCAGTTCTTC,CASSKGIQGADNEQFF,TRBJ2-1,TRBV21-1,NA,NA
TGTGCCAGCAGTTTATCGGGGGGGTCCTCCTACGAGCAGTACTTC,CASSLSGGSSYEQYF,TRBJ2-7,TRBV28,TRBD2,NA
TGTGCCAGCAGCCCCGTCCAAGGGGGGGTTTACGAGCAGTACTTC,CASSPVQGGVYEQYF,TRBJ2-7,TRBV28,NA,NA
TGCGCCAGCAGCCATGGACAGGGGAATACGCAGTATTTT,CASSHGQGNTQYF,TRBJ2-3,TRBV4-1,TRBD1,NA
TGTGCCAGCAGCGTGGGACAGTACACTGAAGCTTTCTTT,CASSVGQYTEAFF,TRBJ1-1,TRBV7-9,TRBD1,NA
TGTGCCAGCAGCCCCGGGACTAGCGGGAGTGGCTACGAGCAGTACTTC,CASSPGTSGSGYEQYF,TRBJ2-7,TRBV7-2,TRBD2,NA
TGTGCCAGCAGCAAAGCTGGCGCTAGCGCCACCGGGGAGCTGTTTTTT,CASSKAGASATGELFF,TRBJ2-2,TRBV21-1,NA,NA
TGTGCCAGCAGCTTGTCCGTCCTGATCTACGAGCAGTACTTC,CASSLSVLIYEQYF,TRBJ2-7,TRBV5-8,NA,NA
TGTGCCAGCAGCATTCAAGTAAATAATGAGCAGTTCTTC,CASSIQVNNEQFF,TRBJ2-1,TRBV28,NA,NA
TGTGCCAGCAGCCCTAAAGGGGGGCCTCAAACAGATACGCAGTATTTT,CASSPKGGPQTDTQYF,TRBJ2-3,TRBV13,NA,NA
TGCAGCGTCGCGCACCGGGACAGGGGACCCCTGGAGCAGTACTTC,CSVAHRDRGPLEQYF,TRBJ2-7,TRBV29-1,TRBD1,NA
TGTGCCAGCAGTTTAGAAGGGCCGCGGGGACCCGAACGACAGCCCCAGCATTTT,CASSLEGPRGPERQPQHF,TRBJ1-5,TRBV28,NA,NA
TGTGCCAGCAGTCCCGGACAGGATCAGGACAATGAGCAGTTCTTC,CASSPGQDQDNEQFF,TRBJ2-1,TRBV28,TRBD1,NA
TGTGCCAGCAGTCCTGACAGGGACACCGGGGAGCTGTTTTTT,CASSPDRDTGELFF,TRBJ2-2,TRBV7-9,TRBD1,NA
TGTGCCAGCAGTTTATCCACACCCCCCCACGAGCAGTACTTC,CASSLSTPPHEQYF,TRBJ2-7,TRBV28,NA,NA
TGTGCCAGCAGTCCAGGGGCCAATCAGCCCCAGCATTTT,CASSPGANQPQHF,TRBJ1-5,TRBV6-5,NA,once
TGTGCCAGCAGCTGGGGCCCCAGCTACAATGAGCAGTTCTTC,CASSWGPSYNEQFF,TRBJ2-1,TRBV5-6,NA,once
TGTGCCAGCGAAAAAACCTACGAGCAGTACTTC,CASEKTYEQYF,TRBJ2-7,TRBV2,NA,NA
TGTGCCAGCAGGCAGGGACAGGGTGGAATTGAAGCTTTCTTT,CASRQGQGGIEAFF,TRBJ1-1,TRBV28,TRBD1,NA
TGTGCCAGCAGTTACTCGTTACAGCACTCTGGAAACACCATATATTTT,CASSYSLQHSGNTIYF,TRBJ1-3,TRBV6-5,NA,NA
TGCGCCAGCAGCCGCCTCATCGGGGCGGGAGAGGGAGAGACCCAGTACTTC,CASSRLIGAGEGETQYF,TRBJ2-5,TRBV4-3,TRBD2,NA
TGTGCCAGCAGTATAATAGCGGGGGCCACAGATACGCAGTATTTT,CASSIIAGATDTQYF,TRBJ2-3,TRBV27,TRBD2,NA
TGCGCCAACCCGGGGGATCGGTTCACTGAAGCTTTCTTT,CANPGDRFTEAFF,TRBJ1-1,TRBV10-1,NA,few
TGTGCCAGCAGCCATTTAGCGGGAGAGGGAAACAATGAGCAGTTCTTC,CASSHLAGEGNNEQFF,TRBJ2-1,TRBV7-3,TRBD2,NA
TGCGCCAGCAGCCAAGATCCTAGCGGGACCTACGAGCAGTACTTC,CASSQDPSGTYEQYF,TRBJ2-7,TRBV4-3,TRBD2,NA
TGTGCCACCAGCTCTCGGGGGGCGAACACTGAAGCTTTCTTT,CATSSRGANTEAFF,TRBJ1-1,TRBV15,NA,NA
TGTGCCTGCGGGGACAGGAGCTCCTACGAGCAGTACTTC,CACGDRSSYEQYF,TRBJ2-7,TRBV2,TRBD1,NA
TGTGCCAGCAGCTTTTTCGGGATCTCTGGAAACACCATATATTTT,CASSFFGISGNTIYF,TRBJ1-3,TRBV5-5,NA,NA
TGCGCCAGCAGCCAAGATCCGGGACAGTCCTACGAGCAGTACTTC,CASSQDPGQSYEQYF,TRBJ2-7,TRBV4-1,TRBD1,NA
TGCGCCAGCAGCCAAGATTTAAGACTCTCCCCATACGAGCAGTACTTC,CASSQDLRLSPYEQYF,TRBJ2-7,TRBV4-3,NA,NA
TGTGCCATCAGTGCAGCGGAAACTTACGAGCAGTACTTC,CAISAAETYEQYF,TRBJ2-7,TRBV10-3,NA,NA
TGTGCCAGTAGTATTGGACAGGGGTTAGGCTACGAGCAGTACTTC,CASSIGQGLGYEQYF,TRBJ2-7,TRBV19,TRBD1,once
TGTGCCAGCAGTGACCCAACTAAGGGCAGGGGATCCAATCAGCCCCAGCATTTT,CASSDPTKGRGSNQPQHF,TRBJ1-5,TRBV6-4,NA,once